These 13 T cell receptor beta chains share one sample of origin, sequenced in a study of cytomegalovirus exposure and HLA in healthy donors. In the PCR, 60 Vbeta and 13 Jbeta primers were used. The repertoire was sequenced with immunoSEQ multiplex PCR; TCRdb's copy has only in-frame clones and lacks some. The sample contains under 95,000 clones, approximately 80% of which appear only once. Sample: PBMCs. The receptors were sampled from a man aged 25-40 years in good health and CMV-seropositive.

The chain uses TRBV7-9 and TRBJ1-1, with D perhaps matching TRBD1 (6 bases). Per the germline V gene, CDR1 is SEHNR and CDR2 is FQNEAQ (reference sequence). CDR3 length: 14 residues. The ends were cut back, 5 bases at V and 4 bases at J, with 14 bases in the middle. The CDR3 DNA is TGTGCCAGCAGCCCTACAGGGACGGGCACTGAAGCTTTCTTT. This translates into CASSPTGTGTEAFF.

CDR3 bases: TGTGCCAGCAGCGCTACCGCGGGGGTCCACTATGGCTACACCTTC. This encodes CASSATAGVHYGYTF. This chain connects TRBV11-2 to TRBJ1-2, with TRBD1 as a possible D gene (5 bases). Germline assignment: CDR1 SGHAT and CDR2 FQNNGV. This CDR3 is built from 15 residues. Trimming took off 5 bases at V and 3 bases at J, with 16 bases between the two ends.

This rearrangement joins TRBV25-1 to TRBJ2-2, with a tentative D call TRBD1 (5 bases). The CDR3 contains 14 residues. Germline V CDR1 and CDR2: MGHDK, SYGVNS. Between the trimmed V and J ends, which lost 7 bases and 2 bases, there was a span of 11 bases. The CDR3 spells CASMKGPNTGELFF. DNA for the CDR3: TGTGCCAGCATGAAGGGGCCCAACACCGGGGAGCTGTTTTTT.

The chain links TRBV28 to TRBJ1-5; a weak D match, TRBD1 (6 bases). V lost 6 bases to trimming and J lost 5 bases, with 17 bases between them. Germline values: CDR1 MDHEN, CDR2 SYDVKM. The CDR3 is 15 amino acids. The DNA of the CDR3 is TGTGCCAGCAGAACCTTAGACAGGATATATCAGCCCCAGCATTTT. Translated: CASRTLDRIYQPQHF.

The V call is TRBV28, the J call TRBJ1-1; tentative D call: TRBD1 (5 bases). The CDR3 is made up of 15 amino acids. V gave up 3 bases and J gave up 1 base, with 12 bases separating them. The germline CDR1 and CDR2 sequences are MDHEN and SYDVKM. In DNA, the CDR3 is TGTGCCAGCAGTTTCCGTGGGGCGGCGAACACTGAAGCTTTCTTT. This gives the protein CASSFRGAANTEAFF.

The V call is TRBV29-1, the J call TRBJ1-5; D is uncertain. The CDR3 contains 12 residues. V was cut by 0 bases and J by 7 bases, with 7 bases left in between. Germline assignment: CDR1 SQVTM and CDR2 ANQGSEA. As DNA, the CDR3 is TGCAGCGTTGAAGAGAACGGGCAGCCCCAGCATTTT. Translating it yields CSVEENGQPQHF.

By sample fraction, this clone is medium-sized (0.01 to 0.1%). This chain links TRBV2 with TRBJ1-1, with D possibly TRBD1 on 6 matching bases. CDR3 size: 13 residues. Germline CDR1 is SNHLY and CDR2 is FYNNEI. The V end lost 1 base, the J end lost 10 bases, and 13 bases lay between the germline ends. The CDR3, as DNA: TGTGCCAGCAGTGAAGGAAGGGGGTTGGGAGCTTTCTTT. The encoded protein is CASSEGRGLGAFF.

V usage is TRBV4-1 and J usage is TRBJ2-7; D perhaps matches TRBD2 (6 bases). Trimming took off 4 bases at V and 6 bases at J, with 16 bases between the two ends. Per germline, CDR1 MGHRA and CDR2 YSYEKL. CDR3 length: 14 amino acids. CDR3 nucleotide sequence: TGCGCCAGCAGCCCCATCCCGGGACTGGGCGAGCAGTACGTC. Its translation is CASSPIPGLGEQYV.

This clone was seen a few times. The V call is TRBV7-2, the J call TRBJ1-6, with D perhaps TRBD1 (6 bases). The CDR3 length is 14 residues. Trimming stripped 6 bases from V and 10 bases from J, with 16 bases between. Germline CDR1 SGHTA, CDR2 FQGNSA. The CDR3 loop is CASSLRQDHSPLHF. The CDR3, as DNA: TGTGCCAGCAGTTTAAGACAGGACCACTCACCCCTCCACTTT.

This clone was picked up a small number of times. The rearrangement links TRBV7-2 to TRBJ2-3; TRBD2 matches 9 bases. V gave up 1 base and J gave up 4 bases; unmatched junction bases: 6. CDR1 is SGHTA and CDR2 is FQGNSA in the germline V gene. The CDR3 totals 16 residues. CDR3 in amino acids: CASSLGVSGSSDTQYF. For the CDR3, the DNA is TGTGCCAGCAGCTTAGGGGTTAGCGGGAGTTCAGATACGCAGTATTTT.

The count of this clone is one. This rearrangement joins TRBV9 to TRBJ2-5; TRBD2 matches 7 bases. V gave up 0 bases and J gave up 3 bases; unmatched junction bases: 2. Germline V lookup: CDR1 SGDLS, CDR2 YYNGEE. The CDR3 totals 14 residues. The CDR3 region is CASSVGGGEETQYF. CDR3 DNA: TGTGCCAGCAGCGTAGGGGGAGGGGAAGAGACCCAGTACTTC.

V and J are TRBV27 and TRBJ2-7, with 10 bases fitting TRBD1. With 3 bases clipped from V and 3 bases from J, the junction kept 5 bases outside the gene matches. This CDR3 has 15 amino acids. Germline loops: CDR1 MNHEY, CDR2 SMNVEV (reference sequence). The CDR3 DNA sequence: TGTGCCAGCAGTTTTGAGACAGGGGGCCTCTACGAGCAGTACTTC. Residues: CASSFETGGLYEQYF.

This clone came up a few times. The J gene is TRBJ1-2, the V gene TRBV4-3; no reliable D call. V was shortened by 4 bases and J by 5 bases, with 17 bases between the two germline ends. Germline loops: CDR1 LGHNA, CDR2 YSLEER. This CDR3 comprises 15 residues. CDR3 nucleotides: TGCGCCAGCAGCCCATCTCGCCAGGATTCGTATGGCTACACCTTC. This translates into CASSPSRQDSYGYTF.